These 24 T cell receptor beta chains share one sample of origin, sequenced in a study of OX40 agonist ivuxolimab in advanced cancers. Library creation used the immunoSEQ multiplex PCR assay. This is the immuneACCESS table as TCRdb keeps it, with only in-frame sequences that have V and J called. A part of the clones is gone; compared with another copy, unresolved V genes explain less than half, and the rest is unexplained. The sample includes fewer than 25,000 clones, with 80% to 90% observed a single time. The biggest ten clones account for more than 9% of the sample. Here the sequenced sample was CD4+ or CD8+ T cells sorted from blood, taken in a trial of the OX40 agonist ivuxolimab. These receptors were taken from an adult with an advanced solid tumor such as melanoma, head and neck, liver or kidney cancer.

The chain combines TRBV18 with TRBJ2-7, with 9 positions matching TRBD1. Trimming removed 0 bases from V and 4 bases from J; junction bases left unmatched: 4. This CDR3 is 15 amino acids long. The germline V gene has CDR1 KGHSH and CDR2 LQKENI. This CDR3 is CASSPPNRGQYEQYF. The CDR3 nucleotides read TGTGCCAGCTCACCACCAAACAGGGGGCAATACGAGCAGTACTTC. The variable domain in full, with the rest retrieved from reference TRBV18 and TRBJ2-7, is NAGVMQNPRHLVRRRGQEARLRCSPMKGHSHVYWYRQLPEEGLKFMVYLQKENIIDESGMPKERFSAEFPKEGPSILRIQQVVRGDSAAYFCASSPPNRGQYEQYFGPGTRLTVT.

The rearrangement links TRBV4-1 to TRBJ2-3; D gene uncertain. V was clipped by 1 base and J by 0 bases, with 8 bases between them. In germline, CDR1 is MGHRA, CDR2 YSYEKL. This CDR3 contains 15 residues. The DNA for the CDR3 is TGCGCCAGCAGCCAAGGGTCCGCTAGCACAGATACGCAGTATTTT. Residues: CASSQGSASTDTQYF.

This clone has a single count. V and J are TRBV10-3 and TRBJ1-3; D uncertain. The ends were cut back, 3 bases at V and 3 bases at J, with 12 bases in the middle. This CDR3 spans 15 amino acids. CDR1 and CDR2 (germline): ENHRY, SYGVKD. The CDR3 nucleotides read TGTGCCATCAGTGACCCCACGGGGAGTGGAAACACCATATATTTT. It yields the protein CAISDPTGSGNTIYF.

This sequence joins TRBV9 and TRBJ2-1, with D perhaps matching TRBD2 (5 bases). The CDR3 is 14 residues long. In germline, CDR1 is SGDLS, CDR2 YYNGEE. Trimming took off 4 bases at V and 4 bases at J, with 12 bases between the two ends. DNA for the CDR3: TGTGCCAGCAGCCCGATGACGGGGTACAATGAGCAGTTCTTC. Translated: CASSPMTGYNEQFF.

The chain employs TRBV7-9 and TRBJ1-2; 8 bases agree with TRBD1. Germline assignment: CDR1 SEHNR and CDR2 FQNEAQ (reference sequence). The CDR3 is 14 residues long. The V gene end was trimmed by 3 bases and the J gene end by 4 bases; junction bases not matched to a gene: 4. The CDR3 DNA reads as TGTGCCAGCAGCTTTGACAGGGGTATCTATGGCTACACCTTC. This sequence encodes CASSFDRGIYGYTF.

The chain couples TRBV7-2 to TRBJ1-2; perhaps TRBD1 as D (6 bases). Trimming took 5 bases from V and 3 from J, leaving 16 bases between them. CDR1 and CDR2 from the germline V gene are SGHTA and FQGNSA. The CDR3 contains 15 residues. CDR3 loop: CASSTADRLDYGYTF. In DNA, the CDR3 is TGTGCCAGCAGCACAGCTGACAGGCTAGACTATGGCTACACCTTC.

The chain has TRBV7-3 and TRBJ2-5; TRBD1 is a possible D gene (5 bases). Germline V CDR1 and CDR2: SGHTA, FQGTGA. This CDR3 has 13 residues. The V gene lost 4 bases and the J gene lost 3 bases, with 9 bases spanning the gap. CDR3 sequence (DNA): TGTGCCAGCAGCTCCCTGACAGAAGAGACCCAGTACTTC. Its translation is CASSSLTEETQYF.

This sequence joins TRBV2 and TRBJ1-2; a possible D gene is TRBD1 (6 bases). V lost 6 bases and J 3 bases, leaving 11 bases between the germline ends. Germline loops: CDR1 SNHLY, CDR2 FYNNEI. This CDR3 is built from 13 residues. The CDR3 reads CASRIGGYYGYTF. CDR3 DNA: TGTGCCAGCAGGATAGGGGGGTACTATGGCTACACCTTC.

This chain uses TRBV7-9 with TRBJ2-5; D ambiguous. The CDR3 has 13 residues. Trimming pared 3 bases from V and 2 bases from J, leaving 7 bases between. CDR1 and CDR2 (germline): SEHNR, FQNEAQ (reference sequence). The CDR3 is CASSLGFQETQYF. The CDR3 nucleotides read TGTGCCAGCAGCTTGGGGTTTCAAGAGACCCAGTACTTC.

CDR3: CASTGPVPGRDTDTQYF. In DNA, the CDR3 is TGTGCCAGCACCGGGCCTGTACCGGGGCGCGACACAGATACGCAGTATTTT. The gene calls are TRBV9 and TRBJ2-3, with D possibly being TRBD1 or TRBD2 (5 bases each). CDR1 SGDLS and CDR2 YYNGEE come from the germline V gene. CDR3 length: 17 residues. V gave up 6 bases and J gave up 2 bases, with 22 bases separating them.

In nucleotides, the CDR3 is TGTGCCAGCAGCCGGACAGGGGGGAACTACAATGAGCAGTTCTTC. Its translation is CASSRTGGNYNEQFF. The V call is TRBV11-1, the J call TRBJ2-1; 10 nucleotides agree with TRBD1. The CDR3 runs 15 residues. Germline V gene lookup returns CDR1 SGHAT and CDR2 FQDESV (reference sequence). Germline trimming cut 5 bases from V and 3 bases from J; bases unmatched to any gene: 4.

The chain joins TRBV19 to TRBJ2-1, with 11 bases matching TRBD2. This CDR3 contains 18 residues. Germline V gene lookup returns CDR1 LNHDA and CDR2 SQIVND (reference sequence). The ends lost 6 bases at V and 7 bases at J; junction bases unmatched: 17. This CDR3 is CASRPPGLAAYGTNEQFF. The CDR3 DNA follows: TGTGCCAGTAGACCCCCGGGACTAGCGGCTTACGGAACAAATGAGCAGTTCTTC.

This rearrangement joins TRBV9 to TRBJ1-1; D not resolved. Trimming removed 0 bases at V and 6 bases at J, with 9 bases between. CDR3 size: 13 residues. Per germline, CDR1 SGDLS and CDR2 YYNGEE. The CDR3 region is CASSVGMVSEAFF. CDR3 coding DNA: TGTGCCAGCAGCGTAGGGATGGTTTCTGAAGCTTTCTTT.

The rearrangement links TRBV18 to TRBJ1-6; maybe TRBD1 (6 bases). CDR1 is KGHSH and CDR2 is LQKENI in the germline V gene. The V end was cut by 2 bases, the J end by 6 bases, with 11 bases between. The CDR3 loop spans 15 amino acids. The CDR3 DNA is TGTGCCAGCTCACCATCGGGGGCGATTAATTCACCCCTCCACTTT. This encodes CASSPSGAINSPLHF. Looking up the rest from reference TRBV18 and TRBJ1-6 gives the full variable domain: NAGVMQNPRHLVRRRGQEARLRCSPMKGHSHVYWYRQLPEEGLKFMVYLQKENIIDESGMPKERFSAEFPKEGPSILRIQQVVRGDSAAYFCASSPSGAINSPLHFGNGTRLTVT.

This CDR3 reads CASTSDRPNTGELFF. The CDR3 nucleotides read TGCGCCAGCACCTCGGACAGGCCGAACACCGGGGAGCTGTTTTTT. The J gene is TRBJ2-2, the V gene TRBV5-1; TRBD1 matches at 7 bases. Trimming at V came to 6 bases and at J to 0 bases, leaving 5 bases not matched to a gene. This CDR3 is built from 15 residues. CDR1 and CDR2 (germline): SGHRS, YFSETQ.

The chain has TRBV28 and TRBJ2-1; D possibly corresponds to TRBD2 (6 bases). The germline V and J ends were trimmed by 6 bases and 8 bases, with 20 bases remaining between them. Germline CDR1 is MDHEN and CDR2 is SYDVKM. The CDR3 loop spans 15 amino acids. CDR3 DNA sequence: TGTGCCAGCAGCCCACAGTGGGGGAGGAAGGATGAGCAGTTCTTC. It encodes CASSPQWGRKDEQFF.

This rearrangement joins TRBV27 to TRBJ2-7; D gene uncertain. V dropped 6 bases and J dropped 3 bases, with 6 bases sitting between them. This CDR3 has 11 residues. CDR1 and CDR2 from the germline V gene are MNHEY and SMNVEV (reference sequence). The CDR3 DNA reads TGTGCCAGCAGCTCCCTCTACGAGCAGTACTTC. As protein: CASSSLYEQYF.

The V and J genes are TRBV18 and TRBJ2-5; a possible D gene is TRBD1 (5 bases). The assigned J gene may be wrong: the sequence end matches TRBJ2-7 better. The CDR3 consists of 15 residues. Germline CDR1 is KGHSH and CDR2 is LQKENI. The CDR3 DNA follows: TGTGCCAGCTCACCAGGGGCCATGGTATCCTACGAGCAGTACTTC. It specifies CASSPGAMVSYEQYF.

The J gene is TRBJ2-1, the V gene TRBV14, with TRBD2 matching 9 bases. Germline V CDR1 and CDR2: SGHDN, FVKESK. The CDR3 covers 20 residues. Unmatched junction bases numbered 19, after V lost 1 base and J lost 6 bases. CDR3 nucleotide sequence: TGTGCCAGCAGCCAAGGAGTCCTTCCCCGGCTAGCGGGAATCGGCAATGAGCAGTTCTTC. Translated: CASSQGVLPRLAGIGNEQFF.

The chain combines TRBV27 with TRBJ2-3, with TRBD1 matching 9 bases. CDR1 is MNHEY and CDR2 is SMNVEV in the germline V gene (reference sequence). This CDR3 is 16 amino acids long. J lost 2 bases, V lost 6 bases, and 9 bases had no gene match. The CDR3 DNA follows: TGTGCCAGCAGCCCGGTCAGGGACAGGGTCACAGATACGCAGTATTTT. Protein product: CASSPVRDRVTDTQYF.

This clone was recorded once. The gene calls are TRBV19 and TRBJ2-1, with TRBD2 matching over 8 bases. The length of the CDR3 is 16 residues. The J segment lost 3 bases and the V segment lost 9 bases, leaving 13 bases of the junction unmatched. Germline lookup yields CDR1 LNHDA and CDR2 SQIVND (reference sequence). The CDR3 DNA reads as TGTGCCAGCACCCGGGGGGGGGAGCGCATCTACAATGAGCAGTTCTTC. Its translation: CASTRGGERIYNEQFF.

The rearrangement links TRBV9 to TRBJ1-6; 10 bases align to TRBD1. The CDR3 contains 15 residues. The V and J ends lost 0 bases and 14 bases, in that order; junction bases with no gene match: 8. CDR1 is SGDLS and CDR2 is YYNGEE in the germline V gene. Written as DNA, the CDR3 is TGTGCCAGCAGCGTAGAGGGACAGGGGCTTTCGGCCCTCCACTTT. This encodes CASSVEGQGLSALHF.

The J gene is TRBJ2-3, the V gene TRBV5-4; no clear D gene. CDR1 and CDR2 from the germline V gene are SGHNT and YYREEE (reference sequence). The CDR3 runs 15 residues. V lost 4 bases to trimming and J lost 0 bases, with 12 bases between them. CDR3: CASSPRPLSTDTQYF. CDR3 in DNA: TGTGCCAGCAGCCCCCGCCCTTTAAGCACAGATACGCAGTATTTT.

This chain links TRBV11-2 with TRBJ2-7, with 8 bases aligning to TRBD2. The ends lost 8 bases at V and 3 bases at J; junction bases unmatched: 9. CDR3 length: 14 amino acids. Germline CDR1 and CDR2: SGHAT and FQNNGV. This chain's CDR3 is CASGPLSGIYEQYF. The CDR3 nucleotides are TGTGCCAGCGGACCCCTTAGCGGGATCTACGAGCAGTACTTC. The complete variable domain, with remaining parts taken from reference TRBV11-2 and TRBJ2-7, reads EAGVAQSPRYKIIEKRQSVAFWCNPISGHATLYWYQQILGQGPKLLIQFQNNGVVDDSQLPKDRFSAERLKGVDSTLKIQPAKLEDSAVYLCASGPLSGIYEQYFGPGTRLTVT.